The 31 T cell receptor beta chains below were found in one sample sequenced in a study of blood T cell repertoires in COVID-19. Here immunoSEQ multiplex PCR was the method, and the copy in TCRdb shows in-frame clones only, minus some. This table holds roughly 260,000 clones, 65% to 90% found once. The material sequenced was peripheral blood. The receptors shown here come from a woman of 80 years or more with active or convalescent COVID-19.

The chain combines TRBV11-3 with TRBJ2-5, with D perhaps TRBD2 (5 bases). This CDR3 contains 12 residues. V dropped 3 bases and J dropped 4 bases, with 6 bases sitting between them. Germline CDR1 SGHNT, CDR2 YENEEA. CDR3 in amino acids: CASSLGRETQYF. CDR3 sequence (DNA): TGTGCCAGCAGCTTGGGGAGAGAGACCCAGTACTTC.

CDR3 residues: CAWSVGTSGASPQETQYF. CDR3 in DNA: TGTGCCTGGAGTGTCGGGACTAGCGGGGCCTCTCCCCAAGAGACCCAGTACTTC. The V gene is TRBV30, the J gene TRBJ2-5; 13 nucleotides agree with TRBD2. The CDR3 contains 18 residues. Germline V gene lookup returns CDR1 GTSNPN and CDR2 SVGIG (reference sequence). V trimming: 0 bases; J trimming: 1 base; junction bases outside the gene matches: 8.

The rearrangement joins TRBV30 to TRBJ1-5, with a weak D call TRBD1 (6 bases). The CDR3 is 12 residues long. The germline V gene has CDR1 GTSNPN and CDR2 SVGIG (reference sequence). Trimming shortened V by 1 base and J by 5 bases, and 6 bases separated the two germline ends. The CDR3 DNA follows: TGTGCCTGGAGTGAGGGGGATCAGCCCCAGCATTTT. It translates to CAWSEGDQPQHF.

This clone has more than one count but fewer than ten. The chain is built from TRBV7-8 and TRBJ1-1; D might be TRBD1 (5 bases). The CDR3 runs 15 residues. Germline assignment: CDR1 SGHVS and CDR2 FQNEAQ. Trimming removed 1 base at V and 1 base at J, with 10 bases between. The CDR3 is CASSLVPGGNTEAFF. The CDR3 DNA sequence: TGTGCCAGCAGCTTAGTACCCGGGGGGAACACTGAAGCTTTCTTT.

The genes are TRBV3-1 (or the pseudogene TRBV3-2) and TRBJ2-3, with 8 bases fitting TRBD2. The trim removed 0 bases at V and 4 bases at J, leaving 6 bases unmatched. The germline CDR1 and CDR2 sequences are LGHDT and YNNKEL (reference sequence). The CDR3 consists of 16 residues. The CDR3 spells CASSQEGGRLADTQYF. The CDR3 DNA is TGTGCCAGCAGCCAAGAGGGCGGGAGGCTAGCAGATACGCAGTATTTT.

J is TRBJ2-1 and V is TRBV5-4; D is perhaps TRBD1 (6 bases). The CDR3 covers 14 residues. V was pared by 4 bases and J by 7 bases, with 15 bases between. Germline-derived CDR1 and CDR2 are SGHNT and YYREEE (reference sequence). The CDR3 coding sequence is TGTGCCAGCAGCGCACAGGGCCCCATAAATGAGCAGTTCTTC. It specifies CASSAQGPINEQFF.

The chain recombines TRBV4-2 with TRBJ1-1; 7 bases fit TRBD1. Germline V CDR1 and CDR2: LGHNA, YNFKEQ. After removal of 0 bases from V and 5 bases from J, the junction contained 9 bases not matched to a gene. The CDR3 contains 16 residues. This CDR3 is CASSQDWAGGGTEAFF. DNA of the CDR3: TGTGCCAGCAGCCAAGATTGGGCAGGGGGTGGTACTGAAGCTTTCTTT.

This clone was seen only once. The chain couples TRBV6-1 to TRBJ2-3; the match to TRBD2 covers 9 bases. V gave up 3 bases and J gave up 7 bases; unmatched junction bases: 23. Germline V gene sequence: CDR1 MNHNS, CDR2 SASEGT. The CDR3 extends over 20 amino acids. CDR3 sequence (DNA): TGTGCCAGCAGTGAGACTCAGGGGGGTACGACTAGCGGCGGTTTCTATACGCAGTATTTT. Translating gives CASSETQGGTTSGGFYTQYF.

V and J are TRBV5-6 and TRBJ1-2; D unresolved. This CDR3 has 13 residues. V lost 0 bases and J 9 bases, leaving 12 bases between the germline ends. The germline gives CDR1 SGHDT, CDR2 YYEEEE. The chain's CDR3 is CASSLDGRRSYTF. CDR3 in DNA: TGTGCCAGCAGCTTGGACGGCAGGCGTAGCTACACCTTC.

The J gene is TRBJ1-1, the V gene TRBV2; D uncertain. In germline, CDR1 is SNHLY, CDR2 FYNNEI. V lost 4 bases to trimming and J lost 4 bases, with 7 bases between them. The CDR3 spans 12 residues. The CDR3 sequence is CASSVFGTEAFF. CDR3 DNA: TGTGCCAGCAGTGTTTTCGGCACTGAAGCTTTCTTT.

J is TRBJ1-1 and V is TRBV4-1, with 7 bases that match TRBD1. J gave up 5 bases and V 1 base, and 13 bases lay outside the gene matches. Germline loops: CDR1 MGHRA, CDR2 YSYEKL. The length of the CDR3 is 17 residues. CDR3 in amino acids: CASSQAIIGGQRTEAFF. CDR3 sequence (DNA): TGCGCCAGCAGCCAAGCGATTATTGGGGGACAGCGAACTGAAGCTTTCTTT.

CDR3 region: CSVGPGGTTNEKLFF. For the CDR3, the DNA is TGCAGCGTTGGGCCGGGCGGGACAACTAATGAAAAACTGTTTTTT. The chain joins TRBV29-1 to TRBJ1-4; D unresolved. This CDR3 contains 15 residues. Trimming pared 4 bases from V and 0 bases from J, leaving 12 bases between. Germline V gene data show CDR1 as SQVTM and CDR2 as ANQGSEA. Full variable domain (remainder filled in from reference TRBV29-1 and TRBJ1-4): SAVISQKPSRDICQRGTSLTIQCQVDSQVTMMFWYRQQPGQSLTLIATANQGSEATYESGFVIDKFPISRPNLTFSTLTVSNMSPEDSSIYLCSVGPGGTTNEKLFFGSGTQLSVL.

This clone was recorded only once. The chain combines TRBV4-1 with TRBJ2-7; D unclear. The CDR3 runs to 15 residues. Trimming removed 0 bases from V and 0 bases from J, with 9 bases in between. The V gene's germline CDR1 is MGHRA and CDR2 YSYEKL. The CDR3 loop reads CASSQEIMSSYEQYF. The CDR3, as DNA: TGCGCCAGCAGCCAAGAAATAATGAGCTCCTACGAGCAGTACTTC.

V is TRBV4-1 and J is TRBJ2-7, with TRBD1 identical over 8 bases. This CDR3 has 15 amino acids. V was pared by 1 base and J by 7 bases, with 9 bases of the junction left unmatched. The germline gives CDR1 MGHRA, CDR2 YSYEKL. The CDR3 sequence is CASSQAGGQGREQYF. The CDR3 region has the DNA TGCGCCAGCAGCCAAGCTGGAGGACAGGGCCGTGAGCAGTACTTC.

The chain combines TRBV3-1 (or the pseudogene TRBV3-2) with TRBJ2-7; 7 bases agree with TRBD1. The germline CDR1 and CDR2 sequences are LGHDT and YNNKEL (reference sequence). This CDR3 has 14 residues. Trimming removed 4 bases from V and 3 bases from J; junction bases left unmatched: 6. CDR3 DNA: TGTGCCAGCAGCCTTCCGGGACAGAGCTACGAGCAGTACTTC. The encoded protein is CASSLPGQSYEQYF.

This clone was counted a few times. This chain links TRBV19 with TRBJ1-5; no firm D call. This CDR3 comprises 13 residues. CDR1 is LNHDA, CDR2 SQIVND, per germline (reference sequence). The V end lost 1 base, the J end lost 5 bases, and 6 bases lay between the germline ends. CDR3 sequence reads: CASSIGDYQPQHF. CDR3 sequence (DNA): TGTGCCAGTAGTATAGGAGATTATCAGCCCCAGCATTTT. The full variable domain, in which reference TRBV19 and TRBJ1-5 provide the parts outside the CDR3, is DGGITQSPKYLFRKEGQNVTLSCEQNLNHDAMYWYRQDPGQGLRLIYYSQIVNDFQKGDIAEGYSVSREKKESFPLTVTSAQKNPTAFYLCASSIGDYQPQHFGDGTRLSIL.

This chain uses TRBV6-5 with TRBJ1-1; 8 nucleotides line up with TRBD1. Germline V lookup: CDR1 MNHEY, CDR2 SVGAGI. After removal of 5 bases from V and 5 bases from J, the junction contained 7 bases not matched to a gene. This CDR3 spans 14 amino acids. The CDR3 spells CASSRRTGQTEAFF. The CDR3 nucleotides read TGTGCCAGCAGTCGGCGGACAGGGCAAACTGAAGCTTTCTTT.

The genes are TRBV19 and TRBJ1-1; 7 nucleotides align to TRBD1. Germline lookup yields CDR1 LNHDA and CDR2 SQIVND (reference sequence). The J segment lost 4 bases and the V segment lost 10 bases, leaving 9 bases of the junction unmatched. This CDR3 has 13 residues. The CDR3: CATKATGVTEAFF. In nucleotides, the CDR3 is TGTGCCACCAAGGCAACAGGGGTCACTGAAGCTTTCTTT.

The V and J genes are TRBV5-5 and TRBJ1-1; 9 nucleotides line up with TRBD1. The V gene end was trimmed by 2 bases and the J gene end by 4 bases; junction bases not matched to a gene: 12. In germline, CDR1 is SGHKS, CDR2 YYEKEE (reference sequence). This CDR3 contains 17 residues. The CDR3 nucleotides are TGTGCCAGCAGCTTTTTAACAGGGGGCCCCGGTGGCACTGAAGCTTTCTTT. Translation gives CASSFLTGGPGGTEAFF.

The V and J genes are TRBV10-2 and TRBJ2-1; 8 nucleotides match TRBD2. The ends lost 0 bases at V and 6 bases at J; junction bases unmatched: 22. In germline, CDR1 is WSHSY, CDR2 SAAADI. This CDR3 comprises 21 residues. The CDR3 is CASSESRRGFLAGNVGNEQFF. In DNA form, the CDR3 reads TGCGCCAGCAGTGAGTCGAGGCGGGGATTCTTAGCGGGGAATGTAGGCAATGAGCAGTTCTTC.

This sequence joins TRBV6-1 and TRBJ1-2, with D possibly TRBD1 on 6 matching bases. CDR3 length equals 15 residues. V was shortened by 2 bases and J by 7 bases, with 17 bases between the two germline ends. The germline gives CDR1 MNHNS, CDR2 SASEGT. Here the CDR3 reads CASSEMRAGAGGYTF. The CDR3 DNA follows: TGTGCCAGCAGTGAAATGAGGGCAGGGGCTGGTGGCTACACCTTC.

The chain links TRBV29-1 to TRBJ1-1; no clear D gene. The CDR3 spans 12 residues. CDR1 is SQVTM, CDR2 ANQGSEA, per germline. V was clipped by 2 bases and J by 4 bases, with 8 bases between them. The CDR3 DNA reads TGCAGCGTTGAACTTGCGGGCACTGAAGCTTTCTTT. It translates to CSVELAGTEAFF.

This chain uses TRBV19 with TRBJ1-6, with D unclear. The CDR3 extends over 15 amino acids. V was shortened by 3 bases and J by 7 bases, with 13 bases between the two germline ends. The germline CDR1 and CDR2 sequences are LNHDA and SQIVND (reference sequence). CDR3 sequence reads: CASSISGLNNSPLHF. The CDR3 DNA is TGTGCCAGTAGTATCAGCGGCTTAAACAATTCACCCCTCCACTTT.

This clone was seen a handful of times. This sequence joins TRBV5-1 and TRBJ1-2; 7 nucleotides line up with TRBD1. The CDR3 spans 14 residues. J gave up 4 bases and V 4 bases, and 7 bases lay outside the gene matches. Looked up from germline, CDR1 is SGHRS and CDR2 is YFSETQ. As DNA, the CDR3 is TGCGCCAGCAGCCTAAGACAGGGATCCTATGGCTACACCTTC. This codes for CASSLRQGSYGYTF.

This clone was found a few times. This chain joins TRBV4-1 and TRBJ1-1, with TRBD1 matching 7 bases. This CDR3 region has 13 residues. From germline, CDR1 is MGHRA and CDR2 YSYEKL. After removal of 1 base from V and 8 bases from J, the junction contained 4 bases not matched to a gene. The CDR3 coding sequence is TGCGCCAGCAGCCAAGGGCAGGGGGACGAAGCTTTCTTT. Translated: CASSQGQGDEAFF.

This clone was seen only once. The V call is TRBV19, the J call TRBJ2-7; 9 positions match TRBD1. V was clipped by 8 bases and J by 6 bases; unmatched bases: 8. The germline gives CDR1 LNHDA, CDR2 SQIVND (reference sequence). The CDR3 sequence is 13 residues long. CDR3 loop: CASAPGQGAEQYF. CDR3 DNA sequence: TGTGCCAGTGCCCCGGGACAGGGAGCCGAGCAGTACTTC.

The chain has TRBV12-3 or TRBV12-4 and TRBJ2-7, with TRBD1 identical over 8 bases. The CDR3 sequence is 13 residues long. Trimming cost V 5 bases and J 3 bases; bases outside gene matches: 3. The CDR3 protein is CASSRDRGYEQYF. The CDR3, as DNA: TGTGCCAGCAGTAGAGACAGGGGCTACGAGCAGTACTTC.

The chain uses TRBV6-5 and TRBJ2-7; D not certain. This CDR3 contains 15 residues. Germline assignment: CDR1 MNHEY and CDR2 SVGAGI. V was pared by 6 bases and J by 1 base, with 16 bases between. Written as DNA, the CDR3 is TGTGCCAGCAGCGCGTTCATAAACCCTTCCTACGAGCAGTACTTC. It codes for CASSAFINPSYEQYF.

The chain combines TRBV16 with TRBJ1-5, with D maybe TRBD1 (6 bases). In germline, CDR1 is KGHSY, CDR2 FQNENV. Deletions cut 2 bases from V and 0 bases from J, with 14 bases between. The CDR3 has 17 amino acids. CDR3 loop: CASSQAVDSYSNQPQHF. For the CDR3, the DNA is TGTGCCAGCAGCCAAGCTGTGGACAGCTATAGCAATCAGCCCCAGCATTTT.

This chain links TRBV24-1 with TRBJ2-1, with D perhaps TRBD1 (5 bases). Trimming removed 2 bases from V and 7 bases from J, with 14 bases in between. CDR3 length equals 15 residues. Germline V gives CDR1 KGHDR, CDR2 SFDVKD. The CDR3 coding sequence is TGTGCCACCAGTGATTCTGGGGCCGCAGGAAATGAGCAGTTCTTC. As protein: CATSDSGAAGNEQFF.

The V and J genes are TRBV7-9 and TRBJ1-2; TRBD1 is a possible D gene (5 bases). Trimming cost V 0 bases and J 8 bases, with 10 bases left between them. Germline CDR1 SEHNR, CDR2 FQNEAQ (reference sequence). This CDR3 region has 13 residues. CDR3 in amino acids: CASSLAGGNGYTF. CDR3 coding DNA: TGTGCCAGCAGCTTAGCCGGGGGAAACGGCTACACCTTC.